The sequence of this T cell receptor (beta chain) was determined in a study of OX40 agonist ivuxolimab in advanced cancers. About the investigation overall: Ivuxolimab, which targeted the costimulatory receptor OX40 (CD134), was an agonistic, fully human IgG2 monoclonal antibody. Patients were allowed to have had prior anti-PD-1, anti-PD-L1 or anti-CTLA-4 therapy, and around 37% of the dose-escalation patients had previously received checkpoint inhibitors. Intravenous ivuxolimab was administered to patients every 2 weeks at six dose levels: 0.01, 0.1, 0.3, 1.5, 3 and 10 mg/kg. Peripheral TCRbeta sequencing aimed to test whether ivuxolimab altered TCR sequence diversity and caused clonal T-cell expansion. Partial responses occurred in three dose-escalation patients: two with cutaneous melanoma and one with hepatocellular carcinoma. Of the roughly 50 dose-escalation patients, hepatocellular carcinoma was present in some 19, melanoma in some 15, renal cell carcinoma in 9 and head and neck cancer in 9. The monotherapy dose-escalation portion (N ≈ 52 patients) of the phase I ivuxolimab trial is reported in the paper. In the dose-escalation cohort, 65% to 90% of patients were male, and the mean age was approximately 60 years, with a range of roughly 23 to 85.

The full study reports these points: In partial responders in the 0.1-3.0 mg/kg groups, normalized peripheral clonal expansion was found to be among the lowest, especially among CD8+ T cells. After ivuxolimab, more expanded clones were found on average in CD8+ T cells than in CD4+ T cells. Low levels of normalized T-cell clonal expansion were also seen in some patients who did not respond. At doses of 0.1 to 3.0 mg/kg, clonal expansion of both CD4+ and CD8+ T cells in blood was seen between baseline and week 6. Antigen specificity was not determined for the clonally expanded peripheral T cells.

In regard to this clone: What antigen it recognizes has not been identified. No base quality information exists; no much larger clone differs at one position.

The trial excluded patients who had a history of autoimmune disease or who were on systemic immunosuppression. Peripheral blood for TCR sequencing was collected from all dose cohorts at baseline, on cycle 4 day 1, and on cycle 7 day 1. The samples were taken from a phase I, first-in-human, multicenter, open-label dose-escalation trial of ivuxolimab. The trial enrolled adults with locally advanced or metastatic head and neck squamous cell, hepatocellular, melanoma or renal cell carcinoma. CD4+ and CD8+ T cells were sorted separately from peripheral blood before TCR sequencing. The CDR3 starts with the cysteine, ends with the phenylalanine, and has 18 residues. The entry retains the CDR3 DNA only, 54 bases that are in frame from base 1. CDR1 and CDR2, per the germline V gene (reference sequence), are SGHAT and FQDESV. V lost 2 bases and J lost 4 bases, and the count of bases not matched to a germline gene is 14.

Genomic DNA was isolated from the sorted cells so that the TCRbeta CDR3 region could be sequenced. The immunoSEQ Assay was used for sequencing of TCRbeta CDR3 regions. The table was pulled from immuneACCESS by TCRdb, which kept in-frame rearrangements only. Such tables lose some clones; where checked, under half of the loss comes from unresolved V genes, and the rest has no known cause. The sample yields some 83,000 clones; 65% to 90% were counted once. Of the sample, around 2% falls within the top ten clones. This receptor chain uses TRBV11-1 and TRBJ2-3; 8 bases in between match TRBD1. The sample in question was CD4+ or CD8+ T cells sorted from blood, obtained in a trial of the OX40 agonist ivuxolimab. The TCR comes from an adult with an advanced solid tumor such as melanoma, head and neck, liver or kidney cancer. The CDR3 region reads CASSLRRVRQGAPDTQYF. The nucleotides read TGTGCCAGCAGCTTAAGAAGGGTTAGGCAGGGGGCCCCAGATACGCAGTATTTT.